This TCR beta chain is drawn from a study of T cell responses to AZD1222 COVID-19 vaccine (dated by TCRdb to the early 2020s). As for the study more broadly: A total of just over 230 trial participants underwent TCR sequencing, of whom nearly 210 had received two doses of AZD1222 and some 25 had received two doses of the MenACWY control vaccine. Trial participants were enrolled by age into subgroups of 18-55, 56-69 and 70-plus years, and around 150, 28 and 57 TCR-sequenced participants, respectively, were included in these subgroups. The paper's findings and limits, for the study overall: In the small 56-69-year group, the increase in depth fell short of significance, most likely because of low power. Participants were mostly white British and included more females than males, and it was suggested by the authors that clonal diversity may have been underestimated. Nearly half of unique spike-specific TCRs reportedly recognized epitopes outside regions mutated in the B.1.351 and B.1.1.7 variants. After two AZD1222 doses, both the breadth and the depth of spike-specific TCRs were significantly higher than at day 0 and than in MenACWY recipients. Because no day 14 peak-response samples were available, repertoires were characterized only after the peak T cell response. Conclusions about previously exposed vaccinees are limited because only six or seven AZD1222 recipients were SARS-CoV-2 seropositive at baseline. The vaccine-associated CD4 TCRs covered the entire spike protein, and the dominant responses fell in regions 160-218 and 743-854.

The CDR3 regions of human TCRbeta chains were analyzed by immunosequencing. From the authors' description of their analysis: Repertoire TCRs were matched against a reference library of SARS-CoV-2-specific TCRs generated with the MIRA antigen-specificity platform. Breadth meant the fraction of unique TCRs that were SARS-CoV-2-associated, whereas depth meant the fraction of total T cells that were SARS-CoV-2-associated. Using the MIRA data, each spike-specific TCR was mapped to the spike region that the TCR reacts to and placed in a CD4 or CD8 class. Log10-transformed breadth and depth values were compared by one-way ANOVA with Sidak's multiple comparisons tests. TCRdb's version of the immuneACCESS table is confined to in-frame rearrangements and falls short of the full clone set. An unresolved V gene accounts for under half of the shortfall where checked; the remainder is of unknown origin. That table gives V, J and clone size, and the DNA gave D and trimming. The sample has about 120,000 clones on record, around 93% of them singletons. About 7.5% of the sample comes from the top ten.

The germline V gene specifies SGHVS as CDR1 and FQNEAQ as CDR2. The germline V and J ends show losses of 0 bases and 0 bases respectively, and no gene match explains 15 bases of the junction. CDR3 length: 21 amino acids, cysteine to phenylalanine. This entry keeps only the CDR3 DNA: 63 bases, framed from base 1. For this clone: No antigen is known for it. Within one base of it there is no much larger clone, and no base qualities were kept.

The time point label, as the study defines it: about 28 days (+/-7) after the second vaccine dose. Because spike-specific TCR depth and breadth did not differ between the two schedules, AZD1222 recipients who got a second dose at roughly 4 weeks were pooled with those who got a second dose at roughly 12 weeks. Vaccinee samples came from UK trials COV001 and COV002, including a single-blind randomized controlled phase 2/3 trial of AZD1222 (ChAdOx1 nCoV-19) in healthy adults. For TCRbeta chain sequencing, PBMC samples from trial participants were taken at day 0 and at day 28 after the second dose. Sequencing was performed on peripheral blood, taken 28 days after the second AZD1222 dose. This receptor was obtained from an adult who received the AZD1222 COVID-19 vaccine. The chain is encoded by TRBV7-8 joined to TRBJ1-4; 8 of the junction bases match TRBD1. Here the CDR3 is given as CASSLAYRQGPILATNEKLFF. The nucleotide sequence reads as follows: TGTGCCAGCAGCTTAGCTTACCGACAGGGGCCGATCCTTGCAACTAATGAAAAACTGTTTTTT.